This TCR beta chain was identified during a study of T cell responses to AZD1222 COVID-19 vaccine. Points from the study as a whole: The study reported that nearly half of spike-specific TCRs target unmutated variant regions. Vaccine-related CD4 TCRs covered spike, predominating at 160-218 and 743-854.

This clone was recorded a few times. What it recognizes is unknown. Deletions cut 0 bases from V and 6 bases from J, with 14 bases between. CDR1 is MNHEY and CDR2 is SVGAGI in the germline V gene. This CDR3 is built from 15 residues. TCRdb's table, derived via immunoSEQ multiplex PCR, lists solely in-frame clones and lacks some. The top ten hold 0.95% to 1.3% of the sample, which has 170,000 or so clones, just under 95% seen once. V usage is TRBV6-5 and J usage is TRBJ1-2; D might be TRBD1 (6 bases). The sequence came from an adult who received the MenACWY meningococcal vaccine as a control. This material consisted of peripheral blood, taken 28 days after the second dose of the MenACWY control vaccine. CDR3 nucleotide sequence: TGTGCCAGCAGTTACTCGGCGAGGGGGGGCGATGGCTACACCTTC. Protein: CASSYSARGGDGYTF.